The 5 T cell receptor beta chains listed next were all sequenced from one sample in a study of T-cell memory formation after mild COVID-19. MiXCR, applied by TCRdb to the 5' RACE reads, yields one record per CDR3 protein. The top ten hold roughly 2% of the sample, which has some 130,000 distinct CDR3 sequences, roughly 6.2% seen once. The specimen was PBMCs or a T cell subset sorted from them (not recorded which). The receptors shown here come from an adult woman who had mild COVID-19 (a few samples of this study predate the infection). Cell type and time point are not known.

The table lists this clonotype with a few counts. The chain combines TRBV6-5 with TRBJ1-4; D is unclear. V was pared by 6 bases and J by 12 bases, with 23 bases between. Germline V gene lookup returns CDR1 MNHEY and CDR2 SVGAGI. The CDR3 loop spans 15 amino acids. CDR3 DNA sequence: TGTGCCAGCAGACCCACGACGGGCTCGATAGGAGAACTGTTTTTT. This translates into CASRPTTGSIGELFF.

This clonotype was detected ten times or more. As DNA, the CDR3 is TGTGCCAGCAGCCCCACGATTTTGCCCGGGGAAAAACTGTTTTTT. This encodes CASSPTILPGEKLFF. The chain couples TRBV7-8 to TRBJ1-4; D is ambiguous. The CDR3 consists of 15 residues. Germline assignment: CDR1 SGHVS and CDR2 FQNEAQ. Trimming cost V 5 bases and J 8 bases, with 18 bases left between them.

This clonotype occurred many times. This rearrangement joins TRBV20-1 to TRBJ1-5, with D maybe TRBD1 (5 bases). V shed 6 bases and J shed 1 base, with 16 bases lying between them. The germline gives CDR1 DFQATT, CDR2 SNEGSKA (reference sequence). The CDR3 totals 15 residues. The CDR3 reads CSALGGEGSNQPQHF. The CDR3 nucleotides read TGCAGTGCCCTGGGAGGGGAAGGGAGCAATCAGCCCCAGCATTTT.

This clonotype came up many times. This chain uses TRBV6-5 with TRBJ1-1; D uncertain. V was trimmed by 2 bases and J by 4 bases, leaving 8 bases between them. This CDR3 spans 13 amino acids. Germline values: CDR1 MNHEY, CDR2 SVGAGI. CDR3 in amino acids: CASSYGKSTEAFF. CDR3 nucleotides: TGTGCCAGCAGTTACGGGAAGAGCACTGAAGCTTTCTTT.

This clonotype was recorded at least ten times. J is TRBJ1-5 and V is TRBV4-1, with D possibly being TRBD1 (5 bases). This CDR3 comprises 13 residues. Germline lookup yields CDR1 MGHRA and CDR2 YSYEKL. The ends were cut back, 2 bases at V and 4 bases at J, with 6 bases in the middle. The CDR3 sequence: CASSQTGNQPQHF. Here the CDR3 DNA reads TGCGCCAGCAGCCAAACAGGAAATCAGCCCCAGCATTTT.